This TCR beta chain was identified during a study of neurological immune-mediated disorders. General study findings and limits: There were no CDR3 amino acid sequences shared by expanded clones across subjects, a result suggesting private repertoires in all groups. The greatest TCR clonal expansion occurred in HTLV-1-associated myelopathy and the least in multiple sclerosis, which fell below healthy controls.

This CDR3 spans 13 amino acids. Germline CDR1 reads DFQATT; CDR2 reads SNEGSKA (reference sequence). The table lists this clonotype with many counts. Its antigen remains unidentified. The authors made cDNA by 5'RACE with 10-nucleotide random UMIs. TCRdb reprocessed the 5' RACE reads via MiXCR and lists one record per CDR3 protein. The sample contains 30,000 to 35,000 distinct CDR3 sequences, roughly 25% of which appear only once. Sequencing was performed on CD4+ T cells from blood. This chain joins TRBV20-1 and TRBJ2-1; 13 positions match TRBD2. This TCR was sampled from a man between 45 and 60 years old with HTLV-1-associated myelopathy (HAM/TSP). CDR3 nucleotide sequence: TGCAGCGGGACTAGCGGGGTTAACAATGAGCAGTTCTTC. Translation gives CSGTSGVNNEQFF.